This T cell receptor (beta chain) was captured by sequencing in a study of T cells after yellow fever vaccination (dated by TCRdb to between 2017 and 2020). As for the study more broadly: The SMART-Seq v4 Ultra Low Input RNA kit was used to prepare libraries from fractions with low cell numbers. To track T-cell clones before and after primary and booster YFV17D yellow fever vaccination, bulk TCR alpha and beta repertoires were sequenced longitudinally. Two healthy male donors, one aged 18 to 30 and one aged 30 to 39 years, were included in the cohort. Blood was drawn at multiple timepoints before and after primary and secondary immunization, with bulk PBMC replicates and cell subsets isolated.

Reading the label with the study, this specimen's treatment or condition is: live attenuated yellow fever vaccine strain. At each blood-draw timepoint, two biological replicates of bulk PBMCs were collected. A standard Ficoll-Paque protocol was used to isolate PBMCs from peripheral blood. RNA was extracted with TriZol from bulk PBMCs, CD4 and CD8 fractions, and dextramer-positive and dextramer-negative fractions. CDR1 is given as SGHTA and CDR2 as FQGNSA, both from the germline V gene. Here V drops 5 bases and J drops 6 bases, and the junction holds 15 bases not matched to any gene. The CDR3 runs 18 residues from the cysteine to the phenylalanine. The CDR3 DNA has 54 bases and is translated from base 1. This clonotype was recorded at least ten times. Its antigen has not been determined. No per-base quality is available; no much larger clone lies one base away. TCR cDNA was made using 5'RACE template switching, a step that added a universal primer site and unique molecular identifiers. Priming of cDNA synthesis was performed from both the TCR alpha and TCR beta constant segments. Libraries were amplified in two PCR steps, with sample barcodes and sequencing adapters added in the second step. Libraries were sequenced on Illumina HiSeq 2500 (2x100 bp) or NovaSeq (2x150 bp). For the original study's pipeline: Demultiplexing of reads and collapsing into UMI consensus sequences were performed with MIGEC, and V(D)J alignment was carried out with MiXCR. Vaccine-responding clonotypes were identified with edgeR using replicate PBMC samples, with FDR below 0.01 and a log2 fold change above 5 up to day 15 being required. Each bulk clonotype was labeled CD4 or CD8 based on which sequenced repertoire, CD4 or CD8, contained the clonotype at higher abundance. The raw public reads went through TCRdb reprocessing: fastp at Q25, MiXCR clone calling, in-frame beta chains kept. Each CDR3 protein appears once, grouped with its most common genes and DNA. TCRdb, not the authors, supplied the V and J calls. Recorded for this sample are fewer than 650,000 distinct CDR3 sequences; 21% of them occurred a single time. The ten largest make up 15% to 20% of the sample.

Results and caveats for the whole study, not just this receptor: A small share of clonotypes was detected in both CD4 and CD8 compartments, with the overlap likely arising from convergent recombination. After the booster, most of the clones that had expanded following primary vaccination were detected again (roughly 97% of CD4 and around 88% of CD8), which suggests that memory was broadly maintained. Because abundant contaminating clonotypes from the bulk population could be contained in FACS-sorted repertoires, computational filtering was required. The secondary T-cell response was weaker than the primary response but faster, peaking on day 5 instead of day 15. The study included only a couple of donors, which limits how far the findings can be generalized.

The sequences come from PBMCs, collected roughly 20 days after the first yellow fever vaccination. The rearranged segments are TRBV7-2 and TRBJ2-1, with TRBD2 matching 11 junction bases. The clonotype was recovered from a man in his late teens or twenties who received the YFV17D yellow fever vaccine. The CDR3: CASSPRGLAGGVSNEQFF. The nucleotides are TGTGCCAGCAGCCCAAGGGGGTTAGCGGGGGGGGTAAGCAATGAGCAGTTCTTC.